The T cell receptor beta chain described here comes from a study of blood T cell repertoires in COVID-19. Looking at the study overall: COVID-19 samples collected from the United States, Italy and Spain covered acute and convalescent phases. PBMCs, B-cell-depleted T cells, or T cells were the source of the cDNA or gDNA that made up the material.

Under the authors' procedure: By means of reference gene primer amplification, nucleated cell counts were estimated. Assay: immunoSEQ multiplex PCR; the TCRdb copy retains only in-frame clones and omits some. V, J and clone size derive from that table, while D and trimming were established from the DNA sequence. The data show approximately 100,000 clones, roughly 90% seen once. V was trimmed by 7 bases and J by 4 bases, leaving 16 bases between them. CDR1 MDHEN and CDR2 SYDVKM come from the germline V gene. There are 15 residues in the CDR3. The V call is TRBV28, the J call TRBJ2-2; the D gene is possibly TRBD1 (5 bases). The clonotype originates from a human donor in a cohort sampled during active COVID-19. Material: peripheral blood. CDR3 sequence (DNA): TGTGCCAGCACCCAATGGAAGGGGCCCACCGGGGAGCTGTTTTTT. It codes for CASTQWKGPTGELFF.